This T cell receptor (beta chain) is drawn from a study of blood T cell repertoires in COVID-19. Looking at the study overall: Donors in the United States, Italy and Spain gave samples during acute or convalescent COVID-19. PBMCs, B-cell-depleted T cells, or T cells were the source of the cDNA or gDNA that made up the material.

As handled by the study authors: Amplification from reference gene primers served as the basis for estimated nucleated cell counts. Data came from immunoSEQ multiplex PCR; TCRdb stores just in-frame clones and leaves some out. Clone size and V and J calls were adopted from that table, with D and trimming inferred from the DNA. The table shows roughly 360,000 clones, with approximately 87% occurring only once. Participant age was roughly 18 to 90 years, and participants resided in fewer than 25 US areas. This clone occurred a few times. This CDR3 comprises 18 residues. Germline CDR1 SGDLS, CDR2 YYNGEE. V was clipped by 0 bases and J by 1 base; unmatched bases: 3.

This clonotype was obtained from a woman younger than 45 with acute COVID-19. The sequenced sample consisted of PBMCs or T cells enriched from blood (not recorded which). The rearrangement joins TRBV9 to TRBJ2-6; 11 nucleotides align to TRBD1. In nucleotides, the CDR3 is TGTGCCAGCAGCGTAGTAGGACAGGGGGCATCTGGGGCCAACGTCCTGACTTTC. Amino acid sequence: CASSVVGQGASGANVLTF.